Listed below are T cell receptor beta chains from one sample, sequenced in a study of blood T cell repertoires in COVID-19. Clones were sequenced by immunoSEQ multiplex PCR, and TCRdb holds only the in-frame ones, with some missing. The sample includes 250,000 to 300,000 clones, about 91% of them seen just once. The sample taken for sequencing was peripheral blood. The receptors were gathered from a woman in her twenties or thirties who had recovered from COVID-19. Each CDR3 is given without its conserved first and last residue.

cdr3_aa | j_call | v_call
ASSARRTTNEKLF | TRBJ1-4 | TRBV19
ASSPLKYLNTGELF | TRBJ2-2 | TRBV7-2
ASSFVHNEQF | TRBJ2-1 | TRBV28
ASSWQGANTEAF | TRBJ1-1 | TRBV7-9
ASSLEVREVSYEQY | TRBJ2-7 | TRBV5-1
ASSLVVAGATDTQY | TRBJ2-3 | TRBV11-2
ASSLERATDTQY | TRBJ2-3 | TRBV7-2
ASSEGVGYEQY | TRBJ2-7 | TRBV11-3
ASSVSGNTEAF | TRBJ1-1 | TRBV9
ASSRSGSENIQY | TRBJ2-4 | TRBV5-1
ASSLAPPGTEAF | TRBJ1-1 | TRBV11-1
ASSKDWDIVNYGYT | TRBJ1-2 | TRBV21-1
ASSLARTGDVTGELF | TRBJ2-2 | TRBV5-1
AWSSSYNSPLH | TRBJ1-6 | TRBV30
ATSLQGAVSEQF | TRBJ2-1 | TRBV5-1
ASSSNYYRGRDTEAF | TRBJ1-1 | TRBV11-3
ASSYRVNDEQY | TRBJ2-7 | TRBV12-3/TRBV12-4
ATSRDGGYEQF | TRBJ2-1 | TRBV15
ATANKNEQF | TRBJ2-1 | TRBV24-1
ASSALPRGSTQF | TRBJ2-1 | TRBV7-9
ASSRSGTTTNEKLF | TRBJ1-4 | TRBV4-1
ASSIEFGGGAYTGELF | TRBJ2-2 | TRBV19
ASSPSSGSYEQY | TRBJ2-7 | TRBV3-1/TRBV3-2
ASSLGEDRGLNEQY | TRBJ2-7 | TRBV5-8
ASSGRGNTIY | TRBJ1-3 | TRBV7-2
ASTPGSYNEQF | TRBJ2-1 | TRBV19
ASSTDRSYEQY | TRBJ2-7 | TRBV27
ASSLGSGSETQY | TRBJ2-5 | TRBV7-3